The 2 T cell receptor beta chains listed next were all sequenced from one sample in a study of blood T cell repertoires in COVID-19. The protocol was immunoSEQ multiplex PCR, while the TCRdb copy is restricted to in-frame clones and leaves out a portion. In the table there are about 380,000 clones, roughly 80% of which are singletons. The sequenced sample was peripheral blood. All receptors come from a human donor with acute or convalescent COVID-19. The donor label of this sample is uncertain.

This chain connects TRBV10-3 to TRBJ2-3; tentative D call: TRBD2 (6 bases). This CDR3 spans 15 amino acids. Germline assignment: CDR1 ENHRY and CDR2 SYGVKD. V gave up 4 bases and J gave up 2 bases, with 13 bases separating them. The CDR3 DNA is TGTGCCATCAGTGCAACTAGCCTCAACACAGATACGCAGTATTTT. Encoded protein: CAISATSLNTDTQYF.

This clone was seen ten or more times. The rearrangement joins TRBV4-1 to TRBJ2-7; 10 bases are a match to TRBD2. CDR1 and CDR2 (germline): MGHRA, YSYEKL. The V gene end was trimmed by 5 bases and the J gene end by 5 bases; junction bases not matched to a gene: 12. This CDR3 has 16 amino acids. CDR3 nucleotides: TGCGCCAGCAGCTTTAGACGGGCTAGCGGGAGTGACGAGCAGTACTTC. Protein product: CASSFRRASGSDEQYF.